This passage covers 6 T cell receptor beta chains from one sample sequenced in a study of blood T cells in healthy people across ages. The use of a sample-barcoded 5' primer and a J-beta primer mix characterized a second PCR of roughly 6 to 11 cycles. MiXCR was run by TCRdb on the 5' RACE reads, yielding one entry per CDR3 protein. This repertoire shows roughly 2 million distinct CDR3 sequences, 40% to 55% found once; its top ten account for approximately 2.1%. The sample comprised blood. The receptors stem from a middle-aged woman in good health.

In this sample, this clonotype turned up a few times. The CDR3 DNA sequence: TGTGCCAGCTCACCACCTGTTCGCGGGGTCGGCTATGGCTACACCTTC. The encoded protein is CASSPPVRGVGYGYTF. V usage is TRBV18 and J usage is TRBJ1-2; D ambiguous. This CDR3 is built from 16 residues. V was shortened by 0 bases and J by 4 bases, with 15 bases between the two germline ends. The germline gives CDR1 KGHSH, CDR2 LQKENI.

This chain links TRBV6-2 or TRBV6-3 with TRBJ2-1; TRBD2 is a possible D gene (5 bases). The DNA end favors TRBJ2-7, so the J call may be wrong. CDR3 size: 12 residues. In germline, CDR1 is MNHEY, CDR2 SVGEGT. The CDR3 DNA reads as TGTGCCAGCAGCTCTACTAGGGATGAGCAGTACTTC. Its protein is CASSSTRDEQYF.

The V and J genes are TRBV20-1 and TRBJ1-2; D not resolved. The V and J ends lost 4 bases and 7 bases respectively, with 10 bases between them. This CDR3 spans 11 amino acids. Germline V gene data show CDR1 as DFQATT and CDR2 as SNEGSKA (reference sequence). This CDR3 is CSAKDGPGYTF. Written as DNA, the CDR3 is TGCAGTGCTAAGGACGGACCTGGCTACACCTTC.

The rearrangement joins TRBV9 to TRBJ2-5, with 7 bases lining up with TRBD2. CDR1 is SGDLS and CDR2 is YYNGEE in the germline V gene. The CDR3 contains 16 residues. V dropped 2 bases and J dropped 5; count of bases not matched to a gene: 12. CDR3 region: CASSVGGGGGFETQYF. The CDR3 DNA sequence: TGTGCCAGCAGCGTCGGAGGCGGGGGAGGTTTTGAGACCCAGTACTTC.

The gene calls are TRBV6-5 and TRBJ2-6; weak D call: TRBD1 (5 bases). CDR1 and CDR2 (germline): MNHEY, SVGAGI. The CDR3 is 16 residues long. Trimming took off 6 bases at V and 11 bases at J, with 23 bases between the two ends. The CDR3 protein is CASSLLQGQDLYVLTF. The CDR3 DNA follows: TGTGCCAGCAGCCTCCTCCAGGGCCAGGACCTTTACGTCCTGACTTTC.

The genes are TRBV14 and TRBJ2-3; D call uncertain. CDR1 and CDR2 from the germline V gene are SGHDN and FVKESK. CDR3 size: 16 residues. V lost 1 base and J 1 base, leaving 12 bases between the germline ends. DNA for the CDR3: TGTGCCAGCAGCCAAGCCCGGCTAGGCCGCACAGATACGCAGTATTTT. This translates into CASSQARLGRTDTQYF.